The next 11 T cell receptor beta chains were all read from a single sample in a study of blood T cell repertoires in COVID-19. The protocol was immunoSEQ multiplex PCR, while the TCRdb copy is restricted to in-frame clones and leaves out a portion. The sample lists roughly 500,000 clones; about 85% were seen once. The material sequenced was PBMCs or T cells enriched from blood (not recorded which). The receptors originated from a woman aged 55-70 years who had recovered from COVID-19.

The DNA of the CDR3 is TGTGCCAGCAGCTTAAATAGGGACAGGGTCTCTCCCCTCCACTTT. Its translation: CASSLNRDRVSPLHF. This chain connects TRBV11-2 to TRBJ1-6; 9 positions match TRBD1. The V gene's germline CDR1 is SGHAT and CDR2 FQNNGV. Losses at the gene ends were 2 bases for V and 13 bases for J; bases not matched to a gene: 9. The CDR3 has 15 residues.

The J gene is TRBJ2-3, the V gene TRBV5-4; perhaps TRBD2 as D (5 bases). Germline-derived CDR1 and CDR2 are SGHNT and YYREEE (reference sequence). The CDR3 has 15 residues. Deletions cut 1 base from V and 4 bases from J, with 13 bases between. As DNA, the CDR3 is TGTGCCAGCAGCTTGAGCAGCGGTACCGCAGATACGCAGTATTTT. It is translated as CASSLSSGTADTQYF.

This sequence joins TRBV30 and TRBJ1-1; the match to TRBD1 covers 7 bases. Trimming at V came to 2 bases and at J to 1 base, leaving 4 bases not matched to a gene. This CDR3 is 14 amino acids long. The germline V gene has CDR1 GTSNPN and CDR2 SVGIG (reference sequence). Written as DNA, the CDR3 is TGTGCCTGGAGTAAGGGACAGTCGAACACTGAAGCTTTCTTT. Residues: CAWSKGQSNTEAFF.

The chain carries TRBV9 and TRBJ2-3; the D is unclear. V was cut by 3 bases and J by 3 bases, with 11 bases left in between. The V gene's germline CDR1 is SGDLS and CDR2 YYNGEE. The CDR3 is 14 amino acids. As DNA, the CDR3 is TGTGCCAGCAGCGCGATAATGACTACAGATACGCAGTATTTT. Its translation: CASSAIMTTDTQYF.

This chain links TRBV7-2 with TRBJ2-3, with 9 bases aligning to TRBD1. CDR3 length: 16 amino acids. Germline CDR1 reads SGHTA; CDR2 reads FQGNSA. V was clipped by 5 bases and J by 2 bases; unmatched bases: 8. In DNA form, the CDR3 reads TGTGCCAGCAGCCCGTCCCGGGACAGGGCCACAGATACGCAGTATTTT. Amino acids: CASSPSRDRATDTQYF.

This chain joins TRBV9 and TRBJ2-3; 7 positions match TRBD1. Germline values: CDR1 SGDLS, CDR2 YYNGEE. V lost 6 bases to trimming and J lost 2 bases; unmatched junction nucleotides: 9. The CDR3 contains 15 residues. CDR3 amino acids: CASTETGITTDTQYF. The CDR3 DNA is TGTGCCAGCACCGAGACAGGGATAACCACAGATACGCAGTATTTT.

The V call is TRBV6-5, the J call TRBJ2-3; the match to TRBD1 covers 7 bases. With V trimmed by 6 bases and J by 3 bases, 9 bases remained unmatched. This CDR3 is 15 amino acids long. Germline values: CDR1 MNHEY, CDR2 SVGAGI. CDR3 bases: TGTGCCAGCAGACACCGGGACAGTCTTACAGATACGCAGTATTTT. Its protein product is CASRHRDSLTDTQYF.

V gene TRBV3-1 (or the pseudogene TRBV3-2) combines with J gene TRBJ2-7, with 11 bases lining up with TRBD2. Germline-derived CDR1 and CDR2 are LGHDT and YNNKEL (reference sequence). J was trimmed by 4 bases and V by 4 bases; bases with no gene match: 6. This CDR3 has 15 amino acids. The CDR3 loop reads CASSPTLAGEYEQYF. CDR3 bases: TGTGCCAGCAGCCCCACACTAGCGGGGGAATACGAGCAGTACTTC.

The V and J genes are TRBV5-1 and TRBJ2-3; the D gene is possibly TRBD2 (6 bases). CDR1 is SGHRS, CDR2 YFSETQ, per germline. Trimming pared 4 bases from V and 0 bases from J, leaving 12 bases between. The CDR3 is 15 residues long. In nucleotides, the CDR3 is TGCGCCAGCAGCCTCTCGCGGGGTAGCACAGATACGCAGTATTTT. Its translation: CASSLSRGSTDTQYF.

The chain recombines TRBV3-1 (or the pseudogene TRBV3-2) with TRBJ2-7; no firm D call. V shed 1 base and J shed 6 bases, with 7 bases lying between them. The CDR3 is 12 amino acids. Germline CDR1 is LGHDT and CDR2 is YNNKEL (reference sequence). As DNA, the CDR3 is TGTGCCAGCAGCCAAGGAGTTGGCGAGCAGTACTTC. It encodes CASSQGVGEQYF.

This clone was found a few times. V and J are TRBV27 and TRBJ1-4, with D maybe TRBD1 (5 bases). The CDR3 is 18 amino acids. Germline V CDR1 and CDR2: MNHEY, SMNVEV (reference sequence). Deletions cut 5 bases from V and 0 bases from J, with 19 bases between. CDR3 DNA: TGTGCCAGCAGTCCAAAGGGCGGAGGGGTGGCAACTAATGAAAAACTGTTTTTT. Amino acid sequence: CASSPKGGGVATNEKLFF.